The 2 T cell receptor beta chains listed next were all sequenced from one sample in a study of Tregs in tolerant kidney transplant recipients. Generated by immunoSEQ multiplex PCR, the TCRdb table keeps only in-frame clones and is missing some. Its listing shows more than 30,000 clones. Sequenced material: CD8+ T cells from blood, taken before the transplant. These receptors all come from a human donor who received a combined kidney and bone marrow transplant.

To note about this clone: The read is 3 residues too short to cover the CDR3 end, so that end is filled in from the germline J gene. This chain joins TRBV20-1 and TRBJ2-1; 10 bases line up with TRBD2. Germline loops: CDR1 DFQATT, CDR2 SNEGSKA (reference sequence). This CDR3 contains 15 residues. V lost 0 bases to trimming and J lost 2 bases; unmatched junction nucleotides: 1. Here the CDR3 reads CSARDLAGAYNEQFF. CDR3 DNA (partial): TGCAGTGCTAGAGATCTAGCGGGAGCCTACAATGAG.

In the case of this clone: The read halts 3 residues ahead of the CDR3 end, with the missing end drawn from the germline J gene. The V and J genes are TRBV29-1 and TRBJ2-7, with TRBD2 matching 9 bases. J was trimmed by 2 bases and V by 7 bases; bases with no gene match: 6. The CDR3 covers 13 residues. Looked up from germline, CDR1 is SQVTM and CDR2 is ANQGSEA. The CDR3 protein is CSARLAEAYEQYF. Incomplete CDR3 DNA: TGCAGCGCCCGACTAGCGGAGGCCTACGAG.